These T cell receptor beta chains were read from a single sample in a study of blood T cells in healthy people across ages. TCRdb re-called the 5' RACE reads with MiXCR, one entry per CDR3 protein. The sample consists of about 800,000 distinct CDR3 sequences, around a quarter of them appearing once. Separately, the same data were catalogued under a study of T cells of mothers and their children.

The material sequenced was blood. These receptors originate from a boy between 10 and 17 years old in good health. Both conserved end residues are part of each CDR3. A D gene is named only where the DNA matches it firmly. Rows give clone size only sometimes, using once, few, many, or a class for an expanded clone.

j_gene,abundance,v_gene,d_gene,CDR3aa,CDR3nt
TRBJ1-2,.,TRBV20-1,TRBD1,CSARDAQGAVSYTF,TGCAGTGCTAGAGATGCGCAGGGGGCTGTAAGCTACACCTTC
TRBJ2-7,.,TRBV7-8,.,CASSSGTANYEQYF,TGTGCCAGCAGCTCGGGGACGGCAAACTACGAGCAGTACTTC
TRBJ2-7,.,TRBV29-1,.,CSVGGHDPYEQYF,TGCAGCGTTGGGGGGCACGACCCCTACGAGCAGTACTTC
TRBJ2-1,.,TRBV7-9,TRBD1,CASSPLPGQGVDEQFF,TGTGCCAGCAGCCCCCTTCCGGGACAGGGGGTTGATGAGCAGTTCTTC
TRBJ2-5,.,TRBV28,.,CASSLSLTAWETQYF,TGTGCCAGCAGTTTATCCCTGACAGCTTGGGAGACCCAGTACTTC
TRBJ2-3,.,TRBV28,TRBD1,CASSLISGGGDTQYF,TGTGCCAGCAGTTTAATATCAGGGGGCGGAGATACGCAGTATTTT
TRBJ1-2,few,TRBV4-3,.,CASSQVKGEQPLGYGYTF,TGCGCCAGCAGCCAAGTTAAAGGGGAACAACCCCTGGGTTATGGCTACACCTTC
TRBJ2-1,.,TRBV4-3,.,CASSQVSYPTFSYTEQFF,TGCGCCAGCAGCCAAGTGTCCTATCCGACGTTTTCCTACACTGAGCAGTTCTTC
TRBJ2-5,few,TRBV5-1,.,CASSLEGGPRETQYF,TGCGCCAGCAGCTTGGAGGGGGGGCCGAGAGAGACCCAGTACTTC
TRBJ1-5,few,TRBV7-9,TRBD1,CASSATGGDQPQHF,TGTGCCAGCAGCGCGACAGGGGGGGATCAGCCCCAGCATTTT
TRBJ2-1,.,TRBV20-1,TRBD2,CSFLGTSGRRGEQFF,TGCAGCTTCCTCGGGACTAGCGGGAGGCGGGGTGAGCAGTTCTTC
TRBJ1-1,.,TRBV29-1,.,CSVVFLSTMNTEAFF,TGCAGCGTTGTTTTTCTTTCCACGATGAACACTGAAGCTTTCTTT
TRBJ1-5,few,TRBV6-2/TRBV6-3,.,CASSLTGMSNQPQHF,TGTGCCAGCAGCCTAACAGGGATGAGCAATCAGCCCCAGCATTTT
TRBJ2-1,.,TRBV29-1,.,CSVALSDISYNEQFF,TGCAGCGTCGCACTTTCGGATATCTCCTACAATGAGCAGTTCTTC
TRBJ2-4,.,TRBV5-5,.,CASSLFVFRVAKNIQYF,TGTGCCAGCAGCTTGTTCGTCTTCAGGGTTGCCAAAAACATTCAGTACTTC
TRBJ2-3,few,TRBV6-1,.,CASTDSGFTDTQYF,TGTGCCAGCACCGATAGCGGCTTCACAGATACGCAGTATTTT
TRBJ2-3,few,TRBV27,.,CASRSASPPTDTQYF,TGTGCCAGCAGAAGTGCATCGCCCCCCACAGATACGCAGTATTTT
TRBJ1-2,.,TRBV7-9,.,CASSPGQESAGYTF,TGTGCCAGCAGCCCGGGACAAGAGTCTGCGGGCTACACCTTC
TRBJ2-5,.,TRBV20-1,.,CSASDGATPNGEQYF,TGCAGTGCTAGCGACGGGGCCACTCCCAACGGGGAGCAGTACTTC
TRBJ2-4,few,TRBV20-1,.,CSARGTAQNKNIQYF,TGCAGTGCTAGAGGGACAGCCCAGAACAAAAACATTCAGTACTTC
TRBJ2-5,.,TRBV6-5,TRBD2,CASSTESGRKETQYF,TGTGCCAGCAGTACTGAAAGCGGGAGGAAAGAGACCCAGTACTTC
TRBJ2-3,.,TRBV25-1,.,CASSPGLFTDTQYF,TGTGCCAGCAGTCCCGGACTTTTCACAGATACGCAGTATTTT
TRBJ2-5,.,TRBV4-3,.,CASSLERDTQEAQYF,TGCGCCAGCAGCCTCGAACGGGACACCCAAGAGGCCCAGTACTTC
TRBJ2-1,few,TRBV20-1,.,CSTHPRDYYGQFF,TGCAGTACTCACCCCCGTGACTATTATGGGCAGTTCTTC
TRBJ2-7,.,TRBV27,.,CASSPQAARRGEQYF,TGTGCCAGCAGCCCTCAGGCAGCCCGGCGAGGGGAGCAGTACTTC
TRBJ2-3,.,TRBV12-3/TRBV12-4,.,CASSSPPDPEGDTQYF,TGTGCCAGCAGTTCCCCCCCCGACCCGGAGGGGGATACGCAGTATTTT
TRBJ2-1,.,TRBV4-1,TRBD2,CASSQDHAGAGGPENEQFF,TGCGCCAGCAGCCAAGATCACGCAGGGGCGGGAGGGCCGGAAAATGAGCAGTTCTTC
TRBJ2-7,few,TRBV4-3,.,CASSQGVSVSYEQYF,TGCGCCAGCAGCCAAGGGGTTAGCGTCTCCTACGAGCAGTACTTC
TRBJ2-1,.,TRBV29-1,TRBD2,CSVEPGGRIAGGSYNEQFF,TGCAGCGTTGAGCCGGGGGGCAGGATAGCGGGAGGGTCATACAATGAGCAGTTCTTC
TRBJ1-2,.,TRBV7-9,TRBD1,CASSRGQSGYGYTF,TGTGCCAGCAGCCGGGGACAGAGCGGCTATGGCTACACCTTC
TRBJ2-5,few,TRBV28,.,CASSLHVFGLTQYF,TGTGCCAGCAGTTTACATGTTTTCGGTTTGACCCAGTACTTC
TRBJ1-6,few,TRBV6-4,.,CASSDALGSPLHF,TGTGCCAGCAGTGACGCGCTAGGATCACCCCTCCACTTT
TRBJ2-7,few,TRBV28,TRBD1,CASSPRQGGREQYF,TGTGCCAGCAGCCCAAGACAGGGTGGACGCGAGCAGTACTTC
TRBJ2-5,.,TRBV20-1,.,CSALGQEETQYF,TGCAGTGCCCTTGGGCAGGAAGAGACCCAGTACTTC
TRBJ1-1,.,TRBV6-2/TRBV6-3,.,CASSSYPNTEAFF,TGTGCCAGCAGTTCCTACCCGAACACTGAAGCTTTCTTT
TRBJ1-2,.,TRBV27,TRBD1,CASRPTGEYGYTF,TGTGCCAGCCGACCGACAGGGGAGTATGGCTACACCTTC
TRBJ2-5,.,TRBV18,.,CASSPQFDGPYEQHF,TGTGCCAGCTCACCTCAATTTGACGGGCCCTACGAGCAGCACTTC
TRBJ1-1,.,TRBV19,TRBD1,CASSPQTGTNTEAFF,TGTGCCAGTAGTCCCCAGACAGGGACGAACACTGAAGCTTTCTTT
TRBJ2-7,.,TRBV21-1,.,CASSKVWAGAIYEQYF,TGTGCCAGCAGCAAAGTCTGGGCAGGGGCGATCTACGAGCAGTACTTC
TRBJ2-7,.,TRBV7-2,TRBD2,CASSIVGWREVYEQYF,TGTGCCAGCAGCATAGTGGGGTGGCGGGAGGTATACGAGCAGTACTTC
TRBJ2-3,.,TRBV7-2,TRBD2,CASNADGGTSGSSADTQYF,TGTGCCAGTAACGCAGATGGGGGGACTAGCGGGAGCTCGGCGGATACGCAGTATTTT
TRBJ2-7,once,TRBV12-3/TRBV12-4,.,CASSLALKRGITIQQGSYEQYF,TGTGCCAGCAGTTTAGCGCTAAAACGGGGGATTACTATCCAACAGGGAAGCTACGAGCAGTACTTC
TRBJ2-1,few,TRBV15,TRBD1,CATWDRGYNEQFF,TGTGCCACCTGGGACAGGGGCTACAATGAGCAGTTCTTC
TRBJ1-3,few,TRBV12-3/TRBV12-4,.,CASRTSSGNTVYF,TGTGCCAGCCGCACCAGCTCTGGAAACACCGTATATTTT
TRBJ1-2,.,TRBV24-1,.,CATSAIGDYGYTF,TGTGCCACCAGTGCTATAGGGGACTATGGCTACACCTTC
TRBJ2-7,.,TRBV20-1,.,CSARDPDRSYEQYF,TGCAGTGCTAGAGATCCCGACCGGTCCTACGAGCAGTACTTC
TRBJ1-2,.,TRBV7-9,.,CVGASQGGGDYGYTF,TGTGTCGGCGCGAGTCAGGGAGGTGGAGACTATGGCTACACCTTC
TRBJ1-5,.,TRBV9,TRBD1,CASSPGGDNQPQHF,TGTGCCAGCAGCCCAGGGGGGGACAATCAGCCCCAGCATTTT
TRBJ2-3,.,TRBV10-3,.,CAISVGRPSSTDTQYF,TGTGCCATCAGTGTTGGCAGACCCTCTAGCACAGATACGCAGTATTTT
TRBJ2-1,once,TRBV12-3/TRBV12-4,TRBD2,CASSGLTSGGTEQFF,TGTGCCAGCAGTGGTTTGACTAGCGGGGGGACCGAGCAGTTCTTC
TRBJ2-1,few,TRBV11-2,TRBD2,CASSQWTSGDNEQFF,TGTGCCAGCAGCCAATGGACTAGCGGAGACAATGAGCAGTTCTTC